In this sample, the clone carrying this T cell receptor beta chain turned up a few times. TCRdb used MiXCR to reprocess the RT-PCR reads, holding one entry per CDR3 protein. The sample includes about 700,000 distinct CDR3 sequences, around 14% seen only once; the top ten take 3.6%. This CDR3 has 15 amino acids. Germline V gives CDR1 SGHRS, CDR2 YFSETQ. V was trimmed by 0 bases and J by 3 bases, leaving 13 bases between them. The origin of this receptor is a female donor in good health, serving as a healthy control. The sample consisted of memory CD4+ T cells from blood. The genes are TRBV5-1 and TRBJ2-7; D is possibly TRBD1 (5 bases). The CDR3 protein is CASSLDRPLVYEQYF. CDR3 DNA: TGCGCCAGCAGCTTGGACAGGCCTTTGGTCTACGAGCAGTACTTC.